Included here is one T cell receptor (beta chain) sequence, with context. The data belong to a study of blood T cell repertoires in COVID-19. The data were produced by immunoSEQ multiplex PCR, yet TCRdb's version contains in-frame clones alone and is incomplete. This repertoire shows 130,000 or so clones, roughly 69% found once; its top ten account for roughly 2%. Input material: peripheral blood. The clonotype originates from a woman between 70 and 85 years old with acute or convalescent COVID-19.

This CDR3 reads CASSDGGGNTQYF. DNA for the CDR3: TGTGCCAGCAGTGACGGCGGGGGAAATACGCAGTATTTT. The chain has TRBV6-4 and TRBJ2-3, with 7 bases that match TRBD2. Germline lookup yields CDR1 MRHNA and CDR2 SNTAGT. The CDR3 extends over 13 amino acids. Losses at the gene ends were 2 bases for V and 7 bases for J; bases not matched to a gene: 3.